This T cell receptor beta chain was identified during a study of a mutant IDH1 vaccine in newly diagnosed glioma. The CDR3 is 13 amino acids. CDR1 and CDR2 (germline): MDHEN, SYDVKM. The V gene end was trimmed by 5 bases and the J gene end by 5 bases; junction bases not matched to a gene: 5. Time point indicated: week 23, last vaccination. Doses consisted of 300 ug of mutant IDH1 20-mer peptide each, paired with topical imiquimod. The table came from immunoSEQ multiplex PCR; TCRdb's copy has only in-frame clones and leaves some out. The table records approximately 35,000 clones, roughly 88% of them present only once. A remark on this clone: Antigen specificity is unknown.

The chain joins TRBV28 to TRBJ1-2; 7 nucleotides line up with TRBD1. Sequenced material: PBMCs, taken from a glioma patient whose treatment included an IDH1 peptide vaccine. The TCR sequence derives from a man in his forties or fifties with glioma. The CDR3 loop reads CASSPAGGYGYTF. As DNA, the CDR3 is TGTGCCAGCAGTCCGGCAGGGGGGTATGGCTACACCTTC.